This T cell receptor (beta chain) was identified in a study of OX40 agonist ivuxolimab in advanced cancers. Measured with immunoSEQ multiplex PCR; TCRdb has only the in-frame clones, and not every one. The data hold about 80,000 clones, with more than 90% observed a single time. The CDR3 is 15 amino acids. CDR1 and CDR2 (germline): MNHEY, SVGAGI. The ends lost 5 bases at V and 0 bases at J; junction bases unmatched: 4. The chain has TRBV6-5 and TRBJ2-3; 8 nucleotides match TRBD2. The specimen comprised CD4+ or CD8+ T cells sorted from blood, sampled in a trial of the OX40 agonist ivuxolimab. The receptor was isolated from an adult with an advanced solid tumor such as melanoma, head and neck, liver or kidney cancer. CDR3 protein: CASSLSGTSTDTQYF. DNA of the CDR3: TGTGCCAGCAGTCTTAGCGGGACTAGCACAGATACGCAGTATTTT.